This is a list of T cell receptor beta chains from one sample in a study of blood T cell repertoires in COVID-19. Some clones are missing from TCRdb's copy, which holds only in-frame ones; the method was immunoSEQ multiplex PCR. The sample records approximately 400,000 clones, 70% to 90% being singletons. Sequencing input: peripheral blood. These receptors were collected from a man between 35 and 55 years old with acute or convalescent COVID-19. Both conserved end residues are part of each CDR3. The D gene is left open where the match is weak. The size field is filled for only some rows; it gives once, few, many or a size class.

D gene	V gene	J gene	clone size	CDR3 protein	CDR3 DNA
.	TRBV7-2	TRBJ2-5	.	CASSASKGVETQYF	TGTGCCAGCAGCGCATCCAAAGGGGTTGAGACCCAGTACTTC
TRBD2	TRBV7-3	TRBJ2-4	.	CASSSAGNKNIQYF	TGTGCCAGCAGCTCAGCGGGGAACAAAAACATTCAGTACTTC
.	TRBV6-5	TRBJ1-5	.	CASSHSGGNQPQHF	TGTGCCAGCAGTCACAGCGGGGGAAATCAGCCCCAGCATTTT
.	TRBV6-5	TRBJ1-3	.	CASSLAYGNTIYF	TGTGCCAGCAGCTTGGCTTATGGAAACACCATATATTTT
TRBD1	TRBV19	TRBJ1-2	.	CASSIDGRDREAEGPGYTF	TGTGCCAGTAGTATCGATGGCCGGGACAGGGAAGCGGAGGGTCCGGGCTACACCTTC
TRBD1	TRBV2	TRBJ1-1	.	CASSGQGAVKNTEAFF	TGTGCCAGCAGTGGACAGGGGGCGGTCAAGAACACTGAAGCTTTCTTT
.	TRBV3-1/TRBV3-2	TRBJ1-1	.	CASSQVANTEAFF	TGTGCCAGCAGCCAAGTGGCGAACACTGAAGCTTTCTTT
TRBD1	TRBV11-2	TRBJ2-7	.	CASSPGQGPHEQYF	TGTGCCAGCAGCCCGGGACAGGGGCCCCACGAGCAGTACTTC
TRBD2	TRBV15	TRBJ2-3	.	CATSRGSGGRTDTQYF	TGTGCCACCAGCAGAGGTAGCGGGGGCCGCACAGATACGCAGTATTTT
.	TRBV6-5	TRBJ1-1	.	CASSSLRGGVDTEAFF	TGTGCCAGCAGTTCCCTTCGGGGAGGTGTTGACACTGAAGCTTTCTTT
.	TRBV27	TRBJ1-1	.	CASSRVLNTEAFF	TGTGCCAGCAGTCGAGTTCTGAACACTGAAGCTTTCTTT
TRBD1	TRBV7-9	TRBJ2-2	.	CASSWDRGTGELFF	TGTGCCAGCAGCTGGGACAGGGGAACCGGGGAGCTGTTTTTT
.	TRBV4-2	TRBJ2-2	.	CASSQERNTGELFF	TGTGCCAGCAGCCAAGAGAGGAACACCGGGGAGCTGTTTTTT
TRBD1	TRBV7-9	TRBJ2-7	.	CASSRTGSSYEQYF	TGTGCCAGCAGCCGGACAGGGAGCTCCTACGAGCAGTACTTC
TRBD1	TRBV11-2	TRBJ1-2	.	CASSPGTGARGDGYTF	TGTGCCAGCAGCCCAGGGACAGGGGCCCGAGGGGATGGCTACACCTTC
TRBD1	TRBV5-1	TRBJ1-2	.	CASGAGQGAYGYTF	TGCGCCAGCGGGGCGGGACAGGGGGCCTATGGCTACACCTTC
.	TRBV7-8	TRBJ2-7	.	CASSEDSGYEQYF	TGTGCCAGCAGCGAAGACTCCGGGTACGAGCAGTACTTC
.	TRBV19	TRBJ1-2	.	CATSRGAPGYTF	TGTGCCACCTCGCGGGGGGCGCCAGGCTACACCTTC
TRBD2	TRBV29-1	TRBJ2-4	.	CSVETSGTSVKNIQYF	TGCAGCGTTGAAACGTCCGGGACTAGCGTAAAAAACATTCAGTACTTC
.	TRBV28	TRBJ1-6	.	CASSSGTQNSPLHF	TGTGCCAGCAGTTCCGGGACACAGAATTCACCCCTCCACTTT
.	TRBV7-2	TRBJ2-1	.	CASSFRSGSHNEQFF	TGTGCCAGCAGCTTCCGCTCCGGGTCTCACAATGAGCAGTTCTTC
TRBD1	TRBV7-3	TRBJ1-1	.	CASSLRQGENMNTEAFF	TGTGCCAGCAGCCTACGACAGGGGGAGAACATGAACACTGAAGCTTTCTTT
.	TRBV2	TRBJ1-2	.	CASTDGGTALYGYTF	TGTGCCAGCACCGACGGGGGGACTGCCCTCTATGGCTACACCTTC
.	TRBV7-9	TRBJ2-5	.	CASSLLRETQYF	TGTGCCAGCAGCTTATTGAGAGAGACCCAGTACTTC
TRBD1	TRBV29-1	TRBJ2-7	.	CSVAGTDGSYEQYF	TGCAGCGTCGCCGGGACAGACGGGTCCTACGAGCAGTACTTC
.	TRBV5-5	TRBJ2-5	.	CASSLTPTGGGETQYF	TGTGCCAGCAGCTTGACCCCAACAGGGGGAGGGGAGACCCAGTACTTC
.	TRBV11-2	TRBJ2-3	.	CASSLGVSGDTQYF	TGTGCCAGCAGCTTAGGAGTCTCAGGAGATACGCAGTATTTT
TRBD1	TRBV27	TRBJ1-5	.	CASSFDRGNQPQHF	TGTGCCAGCAGTTTCGACAGGGGGAATCAGCCCCAGCATTTT
TRBD1	TRBV20-1	TRBJ1-5	once	CSASGGRGAYQPQHF	TGCAGTGCTAGTGGCGGCAGGGGGGCGTATCAGCCCCAGCATTTT
.	TRBV7-3	TRBJ2-2	.	CASSLMFRGGPNTGELFF	TGTGCCAGCAGCTTAATGTTTAGGGGGGGCCCGAACACCGGGGAGCTGTTTTTT
.	TRBV11-2	TRBJ2-7	.	CASSLALFRAEQYF	TGTGCCAGCAGCTTAGCTTTATTCAGGGCCGAGCAGTACTTC
.	TRBV21-1	TRBJ2-1	.	CASSTFSGDINEQFF	TGTGCCAGCAGCACGTTCTCAGGGGATATAAATGAGCAGTTCTTC